The 23 T cell receptor beta chains reported below all come from one sample, sequenced in a study of CD8 T cells in Susac syndrome. A quantity of about 0.45 to 1 ug RNA underwent reverse transcription using random hexamers. TCRdb processed the immunoSEQ multiplex PCR reads anew with MiXCR; each CDR3 protein has one entry. The sample carries more than 200,000 distinct CDR3 sequences, around nine tenths recorded once. Input material: CD8+ T cells from PBMCs. These TCRs come from a human donor with multiple sclerosis.

V gene TRBV12-3 or TRBV12-4 combines with J gene TRBJ2-7; 10 nucleotides match TRBD2. The ends lost 3 bases at V and 2 bases at J; junction bases unmatched: 7. This CDR3 has 16 residues. In DNA, the CDR3 is TGTGCCAGCAGTTTGGAGAGTGGACTAGCGGCCTACGAGCAGTACTTC. Translating gives CASSLESGLAAYEQYF.

V and J are TRBV27 and TRBJ2-7, with D perhaps matching TRBD1 (6 bases). Germline V gives CDR1 MNHEY, CDR2 SMNVEV (reference sequence). The ends were cut back, 6 bases at V and 2 bases at J, with 11 bases in the middle. CDR3 length equals 13 residues. CDR3 region: CASRDRGTYEQYF. In nucleotides, the CDR3 is TGTGCCAGCAGGGACAGAGGGACCTACGAGCAGTACTTC.

The rearrangement links TRBV20-1 to TRBJ2-1; 9 bases are a match to TRBD2. The ends lost 6 bases at V and 8 bases at J; junction bases unmatched: 8. Germline CDR1 and CDR2: DFQATT and SNEGSKA (reference sequence). CDR3 size: 13 residues. The DNA for the CDR3 is TGCAGTGCCGAAGCGGGAGGCGTCTATGAGCAGTTCTTC. Translated: CSAEAGGVYEQFF.

The V call is TRBV5-1, the J call TRBJ2-5, with 9 bases identical to TRBD1. Germline assignment: CDR1 SGHRS and CDR2 YFSETQ. The CDR3 consists of 17 residues. V was pared by 0 bases and J by 4 bases, with 10 bases of the junction left unmatched. The CDR3 sequence is CASSLAETGGGTETQYF. CDR3 nucleotide sequence: TGCGCCAGCAGCTTGGCCGAAACAGGGGGCGGCACAGAGACCCAGTACTTC.

The rearrangement uses TRBV7-6 and TRBJ2-7; possible D gene TRBD2, 5 bases. Germline-derived CDR1 and CDR2 are SGHVS and FNYEAQ. Trimming removed 5 bases from V and 7 bases from J, with 12 bases in between. There are 12 residues in the CDR3. The CDR3 bases are TGTGCCAGCAGCCCGGCCCCGGGAGAGCAGTACTTC. Translated: CASSPAPGEQYF.

This clonotype has a handful of counts. This chain connects TRBV12-3 or TRBV12-4 to TRBJ2-5; no definite D call. V lost 3 bases and J lost 2, with 10 bases in between. This CDR3 is 14 amino acids long. This chain's CDR3 is CASSFVVDQETQYF. DNA for the CDR3: TGTGCCAGCAGTTTTGTGGTGGATCAAGAGACCCAGTACTTC.

The chain links TRBV7-2 to TRBJ2-7; 11 bases fit TRBD2. CDR3 length equals 14 residues. Unmatched junction bases numbered 4, after V lost 5 bases and J lost 4 bases. CDR1 SGHTA and CDR2 FQGNSA come from the germline V gene. The CDR3 sequence: CASSPGLAGYEQYF. The CDR3, as DNA: TGTGCCAGCAGCCCCGGACTAGCGGGTTACGAGCAGTACTTC.

The genes are TRBV20-1 and TRBJ2-7; 10 bases match TRBD2. The length of the CDR3 is 11 residues. V shed 8 bases and J 6 bases; nucleotides not matched to a gene: 4. Germline CDR1 reads DFQATT; CDR2 reads SNEGSKA (reference sequence). In DNA form, the CDR3 reads TGCAGTCTACTAGCGGGAAGCGAGCAGTACTTC. It specifies CSLLAGSEQYF.

J is TRBJ1-6 and V is TRBV19, with D possibly matching TRBD1 (6 bases). Germline V gene sequence: CDR1 LNHDA, CDR2 SQIVND (reference sequence). CDR3 size: 15 residues. V was trimmed by 5 bases and J by 6 bases, leaving 14 bases between them. Here the CDR3 reads CASSLTGHLNSPLHF. CDR3 coding DNA: TGTGCCAGTAGTCTCACGGGACACCTTAATTCACCCCTCCACTTT. Full variable domain (remainder filled in from reference TRBV19 and TRBJ1-6): DGGITQSPKYLFRKEGQNVTLSCEQNLNHDAMYWYRQDPGQGLRLIYYSQIVNDFQKGDIAEGYSVSREKKESFPLTVTSAQKNPTAFYLCASSLTGHLNSPLHFGNGTRLTVT.

The chain joins TRBV5-4 to TRBJ2-1; perhaps TRBD1 as D (5 bases). Trimming stripped 3 bases from V and 0 bases from J, with 13 bases between. The germline V gene encodes CDR1 SGHNT and CDR2 YYREEE (reference sequence). This CDR3 contains 16 residues. CDR3 DNA sequence: TGTGCCAGCAGCTCACCGGTAGGGGTCTCCTACAATGAGCAGTTCTTC. Encoded protein: CASSSPVGVSYNEQFF.

V gene TRBV4-2 combines with J gene TRBJ2-7; a weak D match, TRBD1 (6 bases). The CDR3 loop spans 13 amino acids. Germline values: CDR1 LGHNA, CDR2 YNFKEQ. Trimming pared 3 bases from V and 7 bases from J, leaving 13 bases between. The CDR3, as DNA: TGTGCCAGCAGCCACCTTACAGGGTGGGAGCAGTACTTC. Its translation: CASSHLTGWEQYF.

This CDR3 reads CASSVGTGHNEQFF. In nucleotides, the CDR3 is TGTGCCAGCAGCGTAGGGACCGGACACAATGAGCAGTTCTTC. This chain links TRBV9 with TRBJ2-1; no reliable D call. With 0 bases removed from V and 5 bases from J, the gap between germline ends came to 9 bases. The CDR3 is 14 residues long. The germline V gene encodes CDR1 SGDLS and CDR2 YYNGEE.

The V call is TRBV29-1, the J call TRBJ1-1; the D is unclear. This CDR3 has 11 residues. Germline V lookup: CDR1 SQVTM, CDR2 ANQGSEA. The V and J ends lost 7 bases and 3 bases respectively, with 9 bases between them. CDR3 sequence (DNA): TGCAGCGGCCCCGGATACACTGAAGCTTTCTTT. Encoded protein: CSGPGYTEAFF. Together with reference TRBV29-1 and TRBJ1-1, the CDR3 gives the full variable domain: SAVISQKPSRDICQRGTSLTIQCQVDSQVTMMFWYRQQPGQSLTLIATANQGSEATYESGFVIDKFPISRPNLTFSTLTVSNMSPEDSSIYLCSGPGYTEAFFGQGTRLTVV.

This rearrangement joins TRBV5-4 to TRBJ1-2, with 10 bases identical to TRBD1. Germline trimming cut 4 bases from V and 7 bases from J; bases unmatched to any gene: 10. CDR3 length: 15 residues. The germline CDR1 and CDR2 sequences are SGHNT and YYREEE (reference sequence). The CDR3 protein is CASSPWGTGAVGYTF. The CDR3 DNA reads as TGTGCCAGCAGCCCTTGGGGGACAGGGGCCGTTGGCTACACCTTC.

This clonotype occurred once. CDR3 residues: CACREGVGELFF. In DNA, the CDR3 is TGTGCCTGCAGGGAGGGTGTCGGGGAGCTGTTTTTT. The gene calls are TRBV30 and TRBJ2-2, with 7 bases fitting TRBD2. The V and J ends lost 6 bases and 7 bases, in that order; junction bases with no gene match: 5. Germline values: CDR1 GTSNPN, CDR2 SVGIG (reference sequence). The CDR3 is made up of 12 amino acids.

This clonotype was detected only once. This chain joins TRBV29-1 and TRBJ2-7, with TRBD2 matching 16 bases. The CDR3 is made up of 17 amino acids. CDR1 is SQVTM and CDR2 is ANQGSEA in the germline V gene. J was trimmed by 2 bases and V by 6 bases; bases with no gene match: 10. This chain's CDR3 is CSVEGTSGGADPYEQYF. The CDR3 DNA reads as TGCAGCGTCGAGGGGACTAGCGGGGGGGCCGACCCCTACGAGCAGTACTTC.

The CDR3 DNA follows: TGCAGCGTTAGAATGGCGGGTAACCAAGAGACCCAGTACTTC. As protein: CSVRMAGNQETQYF. The chain couples TRBV29-1 to TRBJ2-5; weak D call: TRBD2 (5 bases). Trimming took off 5 bases at V and 0 bases at J, with 13 bases between the two ends. The CDR3 length is 14 residues. Germline V gene lookup returns CDR1 SQVTM and CDR2 ANQGSEA.

The rearrangement uses TRBV11-2 and TRBJ2-3, with D perhaps TRBD2 (6 bases). The CDR3 runs to 12 residues. Germline CDR1 is SGHAT and CDR2 is FQNNGV. Trimming removed 4 bases at V and 15 bases at J, with 17 bases between. DNA for the CDR3: TGTGCCAGCAGCTCAGGAGGGATCTTAATCTATTTT. Protein: CASSSGGILIYF.

This chain connects TRBV20-1 to TRBJ2-1, with D unresolved. V lost 6 bases, J lost 2 bases, and 11 bases lay in between. The germline V gene encodes CDR1 DFQATT and CDR2 SNEGSKA (reference sequence). The CDR3 is 13 amino acids. The chain's CDR3 is CSAPTVAYNEQFF. CDR3 DNA sequence: TGCAGTGCCCCTACGGTTGCCTACAATGAGCAGTTCTTC.

The gene calls are TRBV7-2 and TRBJ2-7; TRBD2 matches 7 bases. Germline CDR1 and CDR2: SGHTA and FQGNSA. The CDR3 spans 14 residues. V gave up 5 bases and J gave up 3 bases; unmatched junction bases: 7. The CDR3 region is CASSPLPGGYEQYF. CDR3 bases: TGTGCCAGCAGCCCTCTCCCGGGAGGCTACGAGCAGTACTTC.

This chain links TRBV9 with TRBJ2-3; D may be TRBD1 or TRBD2 (6 bases each). The CDR3 runs 14 residues. V was trimmed by 7 bases and J by 4 bases, leaving 16 bases between them. Per germline, CDR1 SGDLS and CDR2 YYNGEE. The CDR3 sequence is CASSGDLQSDTQYF. In DNA form, the CDR3 reads TGTGCCAGCTCAGGGGACTTACAATCAGATACGCAGTATTTT.

This sequence joins TRBV15 and TRBJ2-7; unclear D gene. CDR1 LNHNV and CDR2 YYDKDF come from the germline V gene (reference sequence). V lost 4 bases, J lost 0 bases, and 13 bases lay in between. The CDR3 has 15 amino acids. In DNA, the CDR3 is TGTGCCACCAGCATAGGAACGGCCAGCTCCTACGAGCAGTACTTC. This gives the protein CATSIGTASSYEQYF.

V and J are TRBV15 and TRBJ1-5; maybe TRBD1 (5 bases). Per germline, CDR1 LNHNV and CDR2 YYDKDF (reference sequence). The length of the CDR3 is 15 residues. The V gene lost 0 bases and the J gene lost 6 bases, with 12 bases spanning the gap. CDR3 coding DNA: TGTGCCACCAGCAGAGATCTAGGGACGGGTCAGCCCCAGCATTTT. Amino acid sequence: CATSRDLGTGQPQHF.